One and the same sample provided the 7 T cell receptor beta chains below, sequenced in a study of blood T cell repertoires in COVID-19. The table came from immunoSEQ multiplex PCR; TCRdb's copy has only in-frame clones and leaves some out. The sample consists of 250,000 to 300,000 clones, over 65% of them appearing once. The source material was peripheral blood. All receptors derive from a man in his 60s who had recovered from COVID-19.

The chain is built from TRBV6-6 and TRBJ2-3, with D perhaps matching TRBD1 (6 bases). V was clipped by 4 bases and J by 0 bases, with 14 bases between them. The CDR3 is made up of 16 amino acids. Germline CDR1 and CDR2: MNHNY and SVGAGI (reference sequence). In DNA form, the CDR3 reads TGTGCCAGCAGTTCGGGCAGGGGAATTAGCACAGATACGCAGTATTTT. Amino acids: CASSSGRGISTDTQYF.

Note on this clone: This CDR3 is also generated by other DNA sequences in the sample. The V call is TRBV5-1, the J call TRBJ2-5, with D perhaps matching TRBD2 (5 bases). CDR1 SGHRS and CDR2 YFSETQ come from the germline V gene. V was pared by 0 bases and J by 5 bases, with 8 bases between. There are 13 residues in the CDR3. CDR3 residues: CASSLVGGETQYF. As DNA, the CDR3 is TGCGCCAGCAGCTTGGTAGGCGGGGAGACCCAGTACTTC.

The genes are TRBV9 and TRBJ2-1, with 9 bases matching TRBD1. CDR1 SGDLS and CDR2 YYNGEE come from the germline V gene. The CDR3 contains 14 residues. Trimming at V came to 0 bases and at J to 10 bases, leaving 5 bases not matched to a gene. For the CDR3, the DNA is TGTGCCAGCAGCGTAGATGGGGACAGGGAGGAGCAGTTCTTC. This sequence encodes CASSVDGDREEQFF.

This clone was seen once. The chain is built from TRBV9 and TRBJ1-2; 7 nucleotides agree with TRBD1. The germline CDR1 and CDR2 sequences are SGDLS and YYNGEE. V was clipped by 4 bases and J by 8 bases; unmatched bases: 8. The CDR3 totals 13 residues. The CDR3 nucleotides are TGTGCCAGCAGCCCCCGGGACAGTTGGGGCTACACCTTC. It yields the protein CASSPRDSWGYTF. Together with reference TRBV9 and TRBJ1-2, the CDR3 gives the full variable domain: DSGVTQTPKHLITATGQRVTLRCSPRSGDLSVYWYQQSLDQGLQFLIQYYNGEERAKGNILERFSAQQFPDLHSELNLSSLELGDSALYFCASSPRDSWGYTFGSGTRLTVV.

The CDR3: CASSSGGTNEKLFF. As DNA, the CDR3 is TGTGCCAGCAGCTCAGGTGGGACTAATGAAAAACTGTTTTTT. The chain couples TRBV6-6 to TRBJ1-4, with D unresolved. This CDR3 has 14 amino acids. V gave up 6 bases and J gave up 2 bases, with 10 bases separating them. Germline V lookup: CDR1 MNHNY, CDR2 SVGAGI (reference sequence).

This chain uses TRBV9 with TRBJ2-7; D perhaps matches TRBD2 (5 bases). The length of the CDR3 is 15 residues. V was trimmed by 4 bases and J by 3 bases, leaving 17 bases between them. Germline CDR1 and CDR2: SGDLS and YYNGEE. CDR3 in amino acids: CASSPKMGRGYEQYF. DNA for the CDR3: TGTGCCAGCAGCCCCAAAATGGGGAGAGGCTACGAGCAGTACTTC.

This chain uses TRBV11-3 with TRBJ2-7, with D possibly matching TRBD2 (6 bases). CDR3 length: 13 residues. Trimming pared 0 bases from V and 6 bases from J, leaving 9 bases between. From germline, CDR1 is SGHNT and CDR2 YENEEA. The CDR3 sequence is CASSLDPGSEQYF. The CDR3 coding sequence is TGTGCCAGCAGCTTAGATCCCGGGAGCGAGCAGTACTTC.